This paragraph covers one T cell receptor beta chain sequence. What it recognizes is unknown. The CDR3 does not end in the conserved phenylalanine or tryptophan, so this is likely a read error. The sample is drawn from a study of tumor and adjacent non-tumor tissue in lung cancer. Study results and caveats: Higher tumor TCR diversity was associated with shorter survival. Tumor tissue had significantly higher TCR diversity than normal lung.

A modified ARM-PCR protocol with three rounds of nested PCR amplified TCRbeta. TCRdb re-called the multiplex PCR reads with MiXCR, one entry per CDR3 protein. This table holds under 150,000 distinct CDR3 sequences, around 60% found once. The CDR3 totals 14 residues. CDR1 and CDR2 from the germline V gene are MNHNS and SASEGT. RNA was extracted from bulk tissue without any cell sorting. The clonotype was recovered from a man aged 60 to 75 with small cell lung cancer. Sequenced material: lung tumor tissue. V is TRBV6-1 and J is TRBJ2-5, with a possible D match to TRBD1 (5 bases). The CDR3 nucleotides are TGTGCCAGTAGTGAAGCTCCGGAAGGGGTGACCCAGTACTTA. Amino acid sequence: CASSEAPEGVTQYL.